The 5 T cell receptor beta chains listed next were all sequenced from one sample in a study of brain T cells in children with intractable seizures (dated by TCRdb to the early 2020s). In light of the paper, this sample's time point label describes: blood from clinic visit 5 months post-surgery; TSC patient then seizure free. The library relied on the immunoSEQ multiplex PCR assay. TCRdb stores this immuneACCESS table with in-frame sequences only. Part of the clones is absent; in the studies checked, under half of the shortfall reflects unresolved V genes, and no reason is known for the rest. This sample has hundreds of thousands of clones in its table, and more than 85% of those were observed once. The ten largest clones add up to around 5% of the sample. This specimen was peripheral blood, taken 4 to 6 months after surgery. These receptors were obtained from a boy younger than two with tuberous sclerosis and intractable seizures.

The V and J genes are TRBV28 and TRBJ1-5; possibly TRBD1 for D (6 bases). Germline V gene data show CDR1 as MDHEN and CDR2 as SYDVKM. V lost 2 bases to trimming and J lost 9 bases, with 11 bases between them. The CDR3 length is 13 residues. CDR3 sequence (DNA): TGTGCCAGCAGTTTAGGGATAGGGGGGCCCCAGCATTTT. Encoded protein: CASSLGIGGPQHF.

The chain uses TRBV7-9 and TRBJ2-7; maybe TRBD2 (5 bases). CDR1 is SEHNR, CDR2 FQNEAQ, per germline (reference sequence). The CDR3 runs to 15 residues. The V and J ends lost 1 base and 3 bases respectively, with 13 bases between them. CDR3 DNA sequence: TGTGCCAGCAGCTTAGAGGGTGCGGGCTTCTACGAGCAGTACTTC. Its protein is CASSLEGAGFYEQYF.

This chain joins TRBV6-1 and TRBJ1-2, with D possibly being TRBD1 (5 bases). The germline V gene encodes CDR1 MNHNS and CDR2 SASEGT. The length of the CDR3 is 13 residues. Trimming cost V 2 bases and J 7 bases, with 11 bases left between them. CDR3 DNA: TGTGCCAGCAGTGAACCCCCAACAGGTGGCTACACCTTC. Translation gives CASSEPPTGGYTF.

The chain couples TRBV2 to TRBJ2-1; TRBD2 is a possible D gene (6 bases). This CDR3 is 16 amino acids long. The V gene's germline CDR1 is SNHLY and CDR2 FYNNEI. Trimming pared 7 bases from V and 4 bases from J, leaving 20 bases between. CDR3 DNA sequence: TGTGCCAGCACTACTACTCTAGCGAGCGAATACAATGAGCAGTTCTTC. It codes for CASTTTLASEYNEQFF.

CDR3 protein: CATSRVTGDAYEQYF. CDR3 coding DNA: TGTGCCACCAGCAGAGTCACAGGGGACGCCTACGAGCAGTACTTC. The chain joins TRBV15 to TRBJ2-7, with 7 nucleotides matching TRBD1. The length of the CDR3 is 15 residues. The V gene's germline CDR1 is LNHNV and CDR2 YYDKDF (reference sequence). Germline trimming cut 1 base from V and 2 bases from J; bases unmatched to any gene: 5. The full variable domain, completed using reference TRBV15 and TRBJ2-7, is DAMVIQNPRYQVTQFGKPVTLSCSQTLNHNVMYWYQQKSSQAPKLLFHYYDKDFNNEADTPDNFQSRRPNTSFCFLDIRSPGLGDTAMYLCATSRVTGDAYEQYFGPGTRLTVT.